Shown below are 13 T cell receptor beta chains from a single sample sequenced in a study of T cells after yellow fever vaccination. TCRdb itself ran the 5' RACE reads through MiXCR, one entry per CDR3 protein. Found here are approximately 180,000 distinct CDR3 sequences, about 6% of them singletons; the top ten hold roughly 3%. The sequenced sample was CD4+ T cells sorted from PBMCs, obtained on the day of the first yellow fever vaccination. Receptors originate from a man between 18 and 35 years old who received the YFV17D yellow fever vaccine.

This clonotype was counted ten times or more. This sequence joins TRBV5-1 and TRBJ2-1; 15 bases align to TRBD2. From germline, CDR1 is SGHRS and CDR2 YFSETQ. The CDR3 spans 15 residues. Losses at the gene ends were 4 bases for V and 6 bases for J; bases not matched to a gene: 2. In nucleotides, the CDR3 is TGCGCCAGCAGCCGGGGACTAGCGGGGGGCAATGAGCAGTTCTTC. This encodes CASSRGLAGGNEQFF.

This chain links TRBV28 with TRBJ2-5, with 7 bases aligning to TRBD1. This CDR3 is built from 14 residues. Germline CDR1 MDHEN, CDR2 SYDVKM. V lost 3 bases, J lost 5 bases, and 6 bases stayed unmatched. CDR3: CASSFAGGLETQYF. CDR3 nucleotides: TGTGCCAGCAGTTTCGCAGGGGGTTTGGAGACCCAGTACTTC.

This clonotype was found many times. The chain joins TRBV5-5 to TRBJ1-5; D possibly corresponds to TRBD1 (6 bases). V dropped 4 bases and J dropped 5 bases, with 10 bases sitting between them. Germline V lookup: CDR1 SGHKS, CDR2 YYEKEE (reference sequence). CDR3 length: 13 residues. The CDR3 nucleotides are TGTGCCAGCAGCGGAGGGGGGGATCAGCCCCAGCATTTT. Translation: CASSGGGDQPQHF.

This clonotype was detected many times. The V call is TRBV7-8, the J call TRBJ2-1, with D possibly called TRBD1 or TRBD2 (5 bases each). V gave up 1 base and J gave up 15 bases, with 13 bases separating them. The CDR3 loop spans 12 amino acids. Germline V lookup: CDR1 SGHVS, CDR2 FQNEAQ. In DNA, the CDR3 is TGTGCCAGCAGCTTAGTTCGGGACGAGGTGTTCTTC. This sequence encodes CASSLVRDEVFF.

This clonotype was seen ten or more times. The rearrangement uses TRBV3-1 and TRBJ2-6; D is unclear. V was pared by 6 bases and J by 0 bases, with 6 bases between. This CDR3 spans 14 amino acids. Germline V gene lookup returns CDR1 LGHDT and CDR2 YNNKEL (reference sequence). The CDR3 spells CASSFDSGANVLTF. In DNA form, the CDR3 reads TGTGCCAGCAGTTTCGACTCTGGGGCCAACGTCCTGACTTTC.

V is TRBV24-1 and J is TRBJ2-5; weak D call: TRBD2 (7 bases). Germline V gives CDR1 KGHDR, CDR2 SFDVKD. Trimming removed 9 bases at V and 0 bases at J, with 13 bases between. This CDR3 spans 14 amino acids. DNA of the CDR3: TGTGCCACCGCGGGAGAGGGGGACCAAGAGACCCAGTACTTC. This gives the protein CATAGEGDQETQYF.

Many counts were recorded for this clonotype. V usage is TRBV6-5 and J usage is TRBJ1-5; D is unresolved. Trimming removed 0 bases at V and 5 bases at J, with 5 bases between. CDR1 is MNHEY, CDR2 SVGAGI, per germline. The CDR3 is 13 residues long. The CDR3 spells CASSYSKDQPQHF. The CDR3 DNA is TGTGCCAGCAGTTACTCGAAGGATCAGCCCCAGCATTTT.

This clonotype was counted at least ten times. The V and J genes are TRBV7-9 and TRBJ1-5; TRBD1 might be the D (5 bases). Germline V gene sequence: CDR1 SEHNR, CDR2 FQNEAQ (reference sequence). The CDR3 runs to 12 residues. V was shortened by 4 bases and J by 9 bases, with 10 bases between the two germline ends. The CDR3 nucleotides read TGTGCCAGCAGCTCGGCGGGGCGGCCCCAGCATTTT. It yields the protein CASSSAGRPQHF.

The CDR3 sequence: CSATRQGAGNTIYF. CDR3 nucleotide sequence: TGCAGTGCCACACGCCAGGGGGCTGGAAACACCATATATTTT. This rearrangement joins TRBV20-1 to TRBJ1-3; 7 positions agree with TRBD1. Germline V lookup: CDR1 DFQATT, CDR2 SNEGSKA (reference sequence). The V gene end was trimmed by 6 bases and the J gene end by 2 bases; junction bases not matched to a gene: 7. The CDR3 covers 14 residues.

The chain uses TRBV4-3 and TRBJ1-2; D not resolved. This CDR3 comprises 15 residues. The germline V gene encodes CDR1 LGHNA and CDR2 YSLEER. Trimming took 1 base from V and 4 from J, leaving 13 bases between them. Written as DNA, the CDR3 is TGCGCCAGCAGCCAAGGTCCGTTGGCTTTCTATGGCTACACCTTC. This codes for CASSQGPLAFYGYTF.

The CDR3 DNA reads as TGTGCCAGCAGCCCCGGGCCCAAAGAGACCCAGTACTTC. Translation: CASSPGPKETQYF. The chain couples TRBV7-3 to TRBJ2-5; D gene ambiguous. The CDR3 runs to 13 residues. V was trimmed by 5 bases and J by 3 bases, leaving 10 bases between them. Germline values: CDR1 SGHTA, CDR2 FQGTGA.

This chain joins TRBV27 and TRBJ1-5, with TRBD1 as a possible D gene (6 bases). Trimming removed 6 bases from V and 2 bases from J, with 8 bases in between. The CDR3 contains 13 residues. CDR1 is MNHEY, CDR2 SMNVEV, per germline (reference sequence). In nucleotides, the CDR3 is TGTGCCAGCAGGAAGGGGGGCAATCAGCCCCAGCATTTT. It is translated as CASRKGGNQPQHF.

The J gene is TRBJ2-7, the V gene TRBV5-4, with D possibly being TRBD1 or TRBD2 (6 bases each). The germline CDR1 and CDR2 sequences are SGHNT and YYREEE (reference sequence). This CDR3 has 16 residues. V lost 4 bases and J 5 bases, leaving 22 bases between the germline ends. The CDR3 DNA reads TGTGCCAGCAGCCGAGGGGGGACCTCTTGGAGCGACGAGCAGTACTTC. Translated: CASSRGGTSWSDEQYF.